The 24 T cell receptor beta chains reported below all come from one sample, sequenced in a study of radiotherapy plus CTLA-4 blockade in lung cancer. Libraries were prepared by immunoSEQ multiplex PCR; TCRdb keeps only in-frame clonotypes and omits some of them. The data show over 11,000 clones, more than 70% seen once. This specimen consisted of peripheral blood, obtained from a patient treated with radiotherapy plus ipilimumab. Receptors originate from a human donor with non-small cell lung cancer that progressed on radiotherapy plus ipilimumab. Some clones in this sample may be carry-over from other donors' samples.

This chain joins TRBV11-2 and TRBJ2-2; 8 bases are shared with TRBD2. This CDR3 region has 17 residues. Germline loops: CDR1 SGHAT, CDR2 FQNNGV. The ends lost 5 bases at V and 7 bases at J; junction bases unmatched: 15. The chain's CDR3 is CASSTKRAGERIGELFF. The CDR3 coding sequence is TGTGCCAGCAGCACCAAAAGAGCGGGAGAGAGGATCGGGGAGCTGTTTTTT.

The rearrangement uses TRBV7-9 and TRBJ2-3, with D uncertain. The V end lost 5 bases, the J end lost 0 bases, and 9 bases lay between the germline ends. Germline CDR1 reads SEHNR; CDR2 reads FQNEAQ (reference sequence). The CDR3 runs to 14 residues. CDR3 DNA: TGTGCCAGCAGCCCTTTCACTAGCACAGATACGCAGTATTTT. It translates to CASSPFTSTDTQYF.

The V gene is TRBV7-2, the J gene TRBJ1-5, with 10 bases fitting TRBD1. Trimming cost V 1 base and J 3 bases; bases outside gene matches: 3. The CDR3 runs to 16 residues. Germline V gives CDR1 SGHTA, CDR2 FQGNSA. In nucleotides, the CDR3 is TGTGCCAGCAGCTTAGTTGGGACAGGGGTCAATCAGCCCCAGCATTTT. Translation: CASSLVGTGVNQPQHF. Full variable domain (remainder filled in from reference TRBV7-2 and TRBJ1-5): GAGVSQSPSNKVTEKGKDVELRCDPISGHTALYWYRQSLGQGLEFLIYFQGNSAPDKSGLPSDRFSAERTGGSVSTLTIQRTQQEDSAVYLCASSLVGTGVNQPQHFGDGTRLSIL.

The J gene is TRBJ1-5, the V gene TRBV27, with 7 bases matching TRBD1. The trim removed 7 bases at V and 6 bases at J, leaving 9 bases unmatched. From germline, CDR1 is MNHEY and CDR2 SMNVEV (reference sequence). CDR3 length: 14 amino acids. DNA of the CDR3: TGTGCCAGCACTTCGCTCCAGGGGGGTCAGCCCCAGCATTTT. It translates to CASTSLQGGQPQHF.

The chain couples TRBV5-6 to TRBJ2-5; D might be TRBD1 (6 bases). Trimming stripped 0 bases from V and 5 bases from J, with 14 bases between. This CDR3 is 15 amino acids long. CDR1 and CDR2 from the germline V gene are SGHDT and YYEEEE. The CDR3 DNA reads as TGTGCCAGCAGCTTGGATCAGGGGCTCATGGAGACCCAGTACTTC. Its translation is CASSLDQGLMETQYF.

V is TRBV9 and J is TRBJ1-4; D unclear. This CDR3 has 13 residues. Trimming removed 10 bases from V and 0 bases from J, with 10 bases in between. Germline assignment: CDR1 SGDLS and CDR2 YYNGEE. The CDR3: CASRSATNEKLFF. For the CDR3, the DNA is TGTGCCTCGAGGAGTGCAACTAATGAAAAACTGTTTTTT.

In DNA, the CDR3 is TGTGCCAGCAGTAGGACTAGCGGGAGCACAGATACGCAGTATTTT. Translation: CASSRTSGSTDTQYF. The chain has TRBV6-4 and TRBJ2-3, with 11 bases matching TRBD2. Germline V gives CDR1 MRHNA, CDR2 SNTAGT. V shed 5 bases, J shed 0 bases, and the junction held 1 base outside the gene matches. The CDR3 spans 15 residues.

The rearrangement joins TRBV11-1 to TRBJ2-3; 8 nucleotides agree with TRBD2. Germline CDR1 is SGHAT and CDR2 is FQDESV (reference sequence). After removal of 2 bases from V and 2 bases from J, the junction contained 3 bases not matched to a gene. This CDR3 has 15 amino acids. CDR3 in DNA: TGTGCCAGCAGCTTAATACTAGCGGCCACAGATACGCAGTATTTT. It yields the protein CASSLILAATDTQYF.

The V and J genes are TRBV12-5 and TRBJ1-3; D remains unclear. The CDR3 loop spans 13 amino acids. With 3 bases removed from V and 0 bases from J, the gap between germline ends came to 3 bases. Germline CDR1 reads LGHNT; CDR2 reads FRNRAP. The CDR3 nucleotides read TGTGCTAGTGGTTTTAGCTCTGGAAACACCATATATTTT. Translated: CASGFSSGNTIYF.

This clone was detected a few times. This sequence joins TRBV7-9 and TRBJ2-3; 10 bases agree with TRBD2. V lost 1 base to trimming and J lost 5 bases; unmatched junction nucleotides: 0. CDR3 length: 14 amino acids. Germline assignment: CDR1 SEHNR and CDR2 FQNEAQ (reference sequence). CDR3 sequence (DNA): TGTGCCAGCAGCTTAGGACTAGCGGGAGATACGCAGTATTTT. It codes for CASSLGLAGDTQYF.

The V and J genes are TRBV5-1 and TRBJ2-3; the match to TRBD1 covers 8 bases. The CDR3 runs to 14 residues. The germline V gene has CDR1 SGHRS and CDR2 YFSETQ. The V and J ends lost 0 bases and 3 bases, in that order; junction bases with no gene match: 0. The CDR3 region is CASSLDRGTDTQYF. The DNA of the CDR3 is TGCGCCAGCAGCTTGGACAGGGGGACAGATACGCAGTATTTT.

V usage is TRBV5-8 and J usage is TRBJ2-3, with 14 bases aligning to TRBD2. The CDR3 sequence is 17 residues long. V trimming: 0 bases; J trimming: 3 bases; junction bases outside the gene matches: 3. CDR1 SGHTS and CDR2 YDEGEE come from the germline V gene. CDR3 sequence (DNA): TGTGCCAGCAGCTTGGAGGGACTAGCGGGGGTAACAGATACGCAGTATTTT. It yields the protein CASSLEGLAGVTDTQYF.

This rearrangement joins TRBV7-3 to TRBJ1-2; TRBD1 might be the D (5 bases). Trimming pared 3 bases from V and 6 bases from J, leaving 11 bases between. Germline loops: CDR1 SGHTA, CDR2 FQGTGA. The CDR3 is 13 amino acids. The CDR3 DNA is TGTGCCAGCAGCTTTGGGGGGGTAGATGGCTACACCTTC. Its protein is CASSFGGVDGYTF.

This clone was observed a few times. The chain carries TRBV6-6 and TRBJ1-4, with TRBD1 matching 7 bases. There are 14 residues in the CDR3. The junction had 5 bases not matched to a gene; V was cut back by 2 bases and J by 8 bases. CDR1 is MNHNY, CDR2 SVGAGI, per germline (reference sequence). CDR3: CASSYQGGVEKLFF. The CDR3 DNA follows: TGTGCCAGCAGTTACCAGGGGGGAGTCGAAAAACTGTTTTTT.

V usage is TRBV6-6 and J usage is TRBJ1-1, with D tentatively TRBD1 (5 bases). Germline loops: CDR1 MNHNY, CDR2 SVGAGI (reference sequence). Trimming pared 2 bases from V and 1 base from J, leaving 14 bases between. CDR3 length equals 16 residues. CDR3 loop: CASSYRGTAPNTEAFF. The CDR3 coding sequence is TGTGCCAGCAGTTACAGGGGAACGGCCCCGAACACTGAAGCTTTCTTT.

The V call is TRBV6-6, the J call TRBJ2-5; possibly TRBD1 for D (6 bases). The germline CDR1 and CDR2 sequences are MNHNY and SVGAGI (reference sequence). Trimming removed 5 bases from V and 3 bases from J, with 10 bases in between. The CDR3 is 13 residues long. CDR3 sequence: CASSLQGEETQYF. CDR3 sequence (DNA): TGTGCCAGCAGTCTACAGGGCGAAGAGACCCAGTACTTC.

The chain uses TRBV27 and TRBJ2-5; unclear D gene. The CDR3 covers 14 residues. Trimming shortened V by 2 bases and J by 1 base, and 8 bases separated the two germline ends. Germline V CDR1 and CDR2: MNHEY, SMNVEV (reference sequence). The CDR3 region has the DNA TGTGCCAGCAGTTTAAAAAGCACCCAAGAGACCCAGTACTTC. It is translated as CASSLKSTQETQYF.

This chain links TRBV7-9 with TRBJ2-3; TRBD2 agrees at 9 bases. The germline V gene has CDR1 SEHNR and CDR2 FQNEAQ (reference sequence). Trimming cost V 0 bases and J 3 bases; bases outside gene matches: 7. The CDR3 is made up of 17 amino acids. This chain's CDR3 is CASSLALAGGQTDTQYF. The DNA for the CDR3 is TGTGCCAGCAGCTTAGCCCTTGCGGGAGGGCAGACAGATACGCAGTATTTT.

This clone came up a few times. This chain uses TRBV7-8 with TRBJ2-2; 11 bases line up with TRBD2. This CDR3 spans 15 amino acids. The germline gives CDR1 SGHVS, CDR2 FQNEAQ. J gave up 10 bases and V 5 bases, and 9 bases lay outside the gene matches. CDR3 nucleotides: TGTGCCAGCAGCATTAGCGGGGGGGCCGATGAGGAGCTGTTTTTT. Amino acid sequence: CASSISGGADEELFF.

A single count supports this clone. The chain combines TRBV2 with TRBJ2-3; TRBD2 matches at 11 bases. The CDR3 extends over 15 amino acids. Germline V CDR1 and CDR2: SNHLY, FYNNEI. J was trimmed by 0 bases and V by 4 bases; bases with no gene match: 0. The CDR3 reads CASSGTSGSTDTQYF. CDR3 nucleotides: TGTGCCAGCAGTGGGACTAGCGGGAGCACAGATACGCAGTATTTT.

The V call is TRBV25-1, the J call TRBJ1-4; D possibly corresponds to TRBD1 (5 bases). The V end lost 6 bases, the J end lost 10 bases, and 24 bases lay between the germline ends. From germline, CDR1 is MGHDK and CDR2 SYGVNS. The CDR3 runs 16 residues. The CDR3 is CASRGGSRVLLGKLFF. The CDR3 bases are TGTGCCAGCAGGGGGGGAAGTCGGGTCCTCTTGGGAAAACTGTTTTTT.

The chain recombines TRBV19 with TRBJ2-2; 12 positions match TRBD2. This CDR3 has 14 amino acids. Germline CDR1 LNHDA, CDR2 SQIVND (reference sequence). The CDR3 reads CADPPSGGAGELFF. The CDR3 DNA reads TGTGCAGACCCCCCTAGCGGGGGGGCCGGGGAGCTGTTTTTT.

The genes are TRBV9 and TRBJ1-3; D is perhaps TRBD1 (5 bases). The V end lost 0 bases, the J end lost 4 bases, and 5 bases lay between the germline ends. The germline V gene encodes CDR1 SGDLS and CDR2 YYNGEE. This CDR3 comprises 13 residues. CDR3 sequence reads: CASSVDRGNTIYF. CDR3 coding DNA: TGTGCCAGCAGCGTAGACAGGGGAAACACCATATATTTT.

The chain is built from TRBV21-1 and TRBJ2-7; the table's D gene call, TRBD2, was not cross checked with the DNA. TRBV21-1 is a pseudogene locus. The CDR3 spans 15 residues. The CDR3 is CASTPRGGNNYEQYF. The CDR3 nucleotides read TGTGCCAGCACCCCCCGCGGAGGGAATAATTACGAGCAGTACTTC.